This T cell receptor (beta chain) was recorded in a study of control samples from healthy donors and cancer patients. TCRdb's table, derived via immunoSEQ multiplex PCR, lists solely in-frame clones and lacks some. Of under 200,000 clones in the sample, 90% to 95% are singletons; the top ten hold about 15%. The germline V gene encodes CDR1 SGHRS and CDR2 YFSETQ. The CDR3 is made up of 18 amino acids. V trimming: 4 bases; J trimming: 5 bases; junction bases outside the gene matches: 11. The sequencing sample was made of PBMCs. This chain joins TRBV5-1 and TRBJ2-4; the match to TRBD2 covers 14 bases. This sequence originates from a man aged 55 to 69 with colorectal cancer. The chain's CDR3 is CASSPPGTSGGGQNIQYF. The CDR3 bases are TGCGCCAGCAGCCCCCCCGGGACTAGCGGGGGAGGGCAAAACATTCAGTACTTC.